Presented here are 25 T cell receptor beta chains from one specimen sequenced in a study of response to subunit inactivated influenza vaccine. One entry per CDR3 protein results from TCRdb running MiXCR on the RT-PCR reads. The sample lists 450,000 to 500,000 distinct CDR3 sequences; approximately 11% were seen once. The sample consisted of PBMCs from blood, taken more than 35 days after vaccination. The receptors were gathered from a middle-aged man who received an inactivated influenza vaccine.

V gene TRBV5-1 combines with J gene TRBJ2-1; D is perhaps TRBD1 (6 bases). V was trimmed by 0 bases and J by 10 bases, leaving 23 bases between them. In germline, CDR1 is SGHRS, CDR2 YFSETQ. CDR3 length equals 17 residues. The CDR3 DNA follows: TGCGCCAGCAGCTTGGCCCCTACAGGGACCAACTACCGGGAGCAGTTCTTC. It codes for CASSLAPTGTNYREQFF. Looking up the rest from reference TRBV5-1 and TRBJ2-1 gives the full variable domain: KAGVTQTPRYLIKTRGQQVTLSCSPISGHRSVSWYQQTPGQGLQFLFEYFSETQRNKGNFPGRFSGRQFSNSRSEMNVSTLELGDSALYLCASSLAPTGTNYREQFFGPGTRLTVL.

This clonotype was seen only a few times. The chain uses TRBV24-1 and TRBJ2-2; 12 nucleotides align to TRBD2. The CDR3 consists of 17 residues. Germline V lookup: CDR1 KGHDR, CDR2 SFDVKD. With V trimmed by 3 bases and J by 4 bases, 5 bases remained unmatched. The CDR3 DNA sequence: TGTGCCACCAGTGATCTAGCGGGGGGGCCGGGCACCGGGGAGCTGTTTTTT. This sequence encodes CATSDLAGGPGTGELFF.

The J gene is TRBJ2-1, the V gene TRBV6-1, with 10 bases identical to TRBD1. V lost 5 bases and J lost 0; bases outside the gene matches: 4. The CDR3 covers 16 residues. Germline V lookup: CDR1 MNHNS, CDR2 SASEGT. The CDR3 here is CASSRGQGSSYNEQFF. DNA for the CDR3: TGTGCCAGCAGTAGGGGACAGGGGAGCTCCTACAATGAGCAGTTCTTC.

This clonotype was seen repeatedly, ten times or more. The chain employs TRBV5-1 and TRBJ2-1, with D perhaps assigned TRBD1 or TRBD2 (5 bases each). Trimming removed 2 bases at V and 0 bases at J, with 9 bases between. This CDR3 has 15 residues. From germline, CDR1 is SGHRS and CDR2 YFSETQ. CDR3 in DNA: TGCGCCAGCAGCTTAAGGGACGGCTCCTACAATGAGCAGTTCTTC. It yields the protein CASSLRDGSYNEQFF.

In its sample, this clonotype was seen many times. The CDR3, as DNA: TGTGCCAGCAGCGACTCTAGGGGGAGCCAAGAGACCCAGTACTTC. Residues: CASSDSRGSQETQYF. The gene calls are TRBV11-2 and TRBJ2-5; D is perhaps TRBD1 (6 bases). CDR3 length equals 15 residues. CDR1 is SGHAT and CDR2 is FQNNGV in the germline V gene. V was shortened by 5 bases and J by 1 base, with 14 bases between the two germline ends.

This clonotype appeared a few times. The CDR3 DNA is TGTGCCAGCTCACTTCCGGGACTAGGGAGTTACGAGCAGTACTTC. Translation gives CASSLPGLGSYEQYF. The chain recombines TRBV18 with TRBJ2-7; 8 nucleotides line up with TRBD2. Germline V lookup: CDR1 KGHSH, CDR2 LQKENI. J lost 4 bases, V lost 4 bases, and 9 bases had no gene match. The CDR3 covers 15 residues.

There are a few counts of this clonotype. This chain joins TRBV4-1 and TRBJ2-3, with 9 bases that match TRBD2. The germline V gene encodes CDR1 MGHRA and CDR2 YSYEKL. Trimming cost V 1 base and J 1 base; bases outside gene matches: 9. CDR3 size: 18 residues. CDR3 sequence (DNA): TGCGCCAGCAGCCAAGGGGCCCAGCGGGGGGCGGGCACAGATACGCAGTATTTT. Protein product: CASSQGAQRGAGTDTQYF.

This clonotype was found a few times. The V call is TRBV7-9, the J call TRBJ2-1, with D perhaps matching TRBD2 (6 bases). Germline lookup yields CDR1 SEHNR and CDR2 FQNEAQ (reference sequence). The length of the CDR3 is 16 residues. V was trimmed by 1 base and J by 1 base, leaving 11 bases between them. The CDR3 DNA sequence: TGTGCCAGCAGCTTAGTGTCTGCGGGGTCCTACAATGAGCAGTTCTTC. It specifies CASSLVSAGSYNEQFF.

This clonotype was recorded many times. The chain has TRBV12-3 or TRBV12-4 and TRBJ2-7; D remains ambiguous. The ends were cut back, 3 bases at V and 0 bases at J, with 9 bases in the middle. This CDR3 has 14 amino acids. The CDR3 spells CASSFSGISYEQYF. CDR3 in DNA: TGTGCCAGCAGTTTTTCAGGAATCTCCTACGAGCAGTACTTC.

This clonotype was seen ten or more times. CDR3 loop: CASSLKLPQGAHQPQHF. CDR3 nucleotides: TGTGCCAGCAGTTTAAAACTCCCACAGGGGGCTCATCAGCCCCAGCATTTT. The V call is TRBV12-3 or TRBV12-4, the J call TRBJ1-5, with TRBD1 matching over 9 bases. V trimming: 2 bases; J trimming: 5 bases; junction bases outside the gene matches: 10. The length of the CDR3 is 17 residues.

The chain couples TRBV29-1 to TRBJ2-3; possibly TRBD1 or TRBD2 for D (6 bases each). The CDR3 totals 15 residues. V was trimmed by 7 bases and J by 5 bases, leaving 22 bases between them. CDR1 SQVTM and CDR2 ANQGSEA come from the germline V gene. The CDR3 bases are TGCAGCGGGGGGGCAGGTTCTAGTCGGGGAGATACGCAGTATTTT. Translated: CSGGAGSSRGDTQYF.

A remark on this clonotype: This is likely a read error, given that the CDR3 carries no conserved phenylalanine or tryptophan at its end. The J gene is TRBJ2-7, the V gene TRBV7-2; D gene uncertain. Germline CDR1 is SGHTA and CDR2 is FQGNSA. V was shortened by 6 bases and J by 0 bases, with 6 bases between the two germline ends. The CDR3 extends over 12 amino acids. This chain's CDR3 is CASSYSSYEQYI. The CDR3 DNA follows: TGTGCCAGCAGTTACAGCTCCTACGAGCAGTACATC.

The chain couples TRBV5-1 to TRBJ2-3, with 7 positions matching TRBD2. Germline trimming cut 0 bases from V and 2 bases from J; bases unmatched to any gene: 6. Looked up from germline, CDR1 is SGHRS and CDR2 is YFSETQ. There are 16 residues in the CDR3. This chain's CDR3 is CASSLVQGGDTDTQYF. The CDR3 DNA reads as TGCGCCAGCAGCTTGGTGCAGGGAGGGGACACAGATACGCAGTATTTT.

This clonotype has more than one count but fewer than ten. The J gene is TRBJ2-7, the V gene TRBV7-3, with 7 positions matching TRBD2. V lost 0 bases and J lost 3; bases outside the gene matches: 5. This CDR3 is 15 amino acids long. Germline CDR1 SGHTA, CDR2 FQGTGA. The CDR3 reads CASSLTGGTIYEQYF. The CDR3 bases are TGTGCCAGCAGCTTAACCGGGGGGACGATCTACGAGCAGTACTTC.

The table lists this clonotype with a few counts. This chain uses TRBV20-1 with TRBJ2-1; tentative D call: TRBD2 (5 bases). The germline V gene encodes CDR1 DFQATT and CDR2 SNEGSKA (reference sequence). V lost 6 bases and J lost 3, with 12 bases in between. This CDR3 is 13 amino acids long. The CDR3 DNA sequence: TGCAGTGCCGTAAACCGGGACTACAATGAGCAGTTCTTC. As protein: CSAVNRDYNEQFF.

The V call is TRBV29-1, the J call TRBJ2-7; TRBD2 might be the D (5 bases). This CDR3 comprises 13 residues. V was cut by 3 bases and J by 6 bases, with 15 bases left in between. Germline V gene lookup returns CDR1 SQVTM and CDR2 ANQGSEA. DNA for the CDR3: TGCAGCGTTGAGGTTGGCAGTCGGGGCGAGCAGTACTTC. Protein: CSVEVGSRGEQYF.

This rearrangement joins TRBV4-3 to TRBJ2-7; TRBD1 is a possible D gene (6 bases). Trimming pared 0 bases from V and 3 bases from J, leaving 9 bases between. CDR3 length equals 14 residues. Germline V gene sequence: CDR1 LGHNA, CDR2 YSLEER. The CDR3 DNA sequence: TGCGCCAGCAGCCAAGATAGGGACATCTACGAGCAGTACTTC. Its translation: CASSQDRDIYEQYF.

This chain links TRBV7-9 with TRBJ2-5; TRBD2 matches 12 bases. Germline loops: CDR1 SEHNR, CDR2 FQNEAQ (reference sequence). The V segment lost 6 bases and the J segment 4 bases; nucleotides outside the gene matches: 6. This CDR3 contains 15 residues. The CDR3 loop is CASRSSGGAGETQYF. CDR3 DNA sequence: TGTGCCAGCAGGTCTAGCGGGGGGGCCGGAGAGACCCAGTACTTC.

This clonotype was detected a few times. The CDR3 spells CSASRQGYGYTF. The CDR3 DNA sequence: TGCAGTGCTAGTAGGCAGGGGTATGGCTACACCTTC. The chain has TRBV20-1 and TRBJ1-2, with D perhaps TRBD1 (6 bases). The germline V gene has CDR1 DFQATT and CDR2 SNEGSKA (reference sequence). The CDR3 runs 12 residues. Trimming took off 3 bases at V and 5 bases at J, with 10 bases between the two ends.

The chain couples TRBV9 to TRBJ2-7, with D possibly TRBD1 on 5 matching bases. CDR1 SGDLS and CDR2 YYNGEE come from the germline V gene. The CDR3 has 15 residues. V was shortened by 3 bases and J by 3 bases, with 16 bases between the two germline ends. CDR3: CASSASPLDSYEQYF. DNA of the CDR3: TGTGCCAGCAGCGCCTCCCCTCTAGACAGCTACGAGCAGTACTTC. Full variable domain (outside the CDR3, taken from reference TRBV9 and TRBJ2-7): DSGVTQTPKHLITATGQRVTLRCSPRSGDLSVYWYQQSLDQGLQFLIQYYNGEERAKGNILERFSAQQFPDLHSELNLSSLELGDSALYFCASSASPLDSYEQYFGPGTRLTVT.

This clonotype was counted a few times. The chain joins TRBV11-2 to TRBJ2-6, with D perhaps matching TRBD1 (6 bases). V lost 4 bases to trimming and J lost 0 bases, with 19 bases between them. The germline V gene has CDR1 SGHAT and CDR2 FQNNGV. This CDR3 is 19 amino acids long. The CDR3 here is CASSSRGRDTSSGANVLTF. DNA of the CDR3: TGTGCCAGCAGCTCACGAGGACGGGACACCAGCTCTGGGGCCAACGTCCTGACTTTC.

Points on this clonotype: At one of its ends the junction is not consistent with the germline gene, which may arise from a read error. CDR3 coding DNA: TGTGCCAGCAGTTACTCAGGGGATCCCTACACTGAGCAGTTCTTC. The encoded protein is CASSYSGDPYTEQFF. The rearrangement uses TRBV6-5 and TRBJ2-1; D is possibly TRBD1 (5 bases). In germline, CDR1 is MNHEY, CDR2 SVGAGI. CDR3 length: 15 residues.

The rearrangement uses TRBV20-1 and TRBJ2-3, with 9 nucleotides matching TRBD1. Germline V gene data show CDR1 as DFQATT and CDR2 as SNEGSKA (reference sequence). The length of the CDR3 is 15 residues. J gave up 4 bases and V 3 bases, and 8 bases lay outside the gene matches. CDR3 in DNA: TGCAGTGCTAGTAAATTACAGGGGGCATCAGATACGCAGTATTTT. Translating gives CSASKLQGASDTQYF.

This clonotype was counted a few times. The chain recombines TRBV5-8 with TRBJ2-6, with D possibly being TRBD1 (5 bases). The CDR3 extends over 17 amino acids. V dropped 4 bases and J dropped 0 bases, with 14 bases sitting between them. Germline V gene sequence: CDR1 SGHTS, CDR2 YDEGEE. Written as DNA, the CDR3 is TGTGCCAGCAGCCTCCAAACAGGCAACTCTGGGGCCAACGTCCTGACTTTC. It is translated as CASSLQTGNSGANVLTF.

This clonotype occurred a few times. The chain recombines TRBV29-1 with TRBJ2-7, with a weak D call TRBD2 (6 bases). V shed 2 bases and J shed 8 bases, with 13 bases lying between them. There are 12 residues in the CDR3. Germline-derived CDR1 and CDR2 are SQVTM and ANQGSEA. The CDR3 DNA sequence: TGCAGCGTTGAATTTGGAGGGAAAAAGCAGTACTTC. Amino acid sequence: CSVEFGGKKQYF.